This TCR beta chain was recorded in a study of identical twins. TCRdb ran MiXCR on the 5' RACE reads and lists one entry per CDR3 protein. The data contain under 900,000 distinct CDR3 sequences, around an eighth of them singletons. Unmatched junction bases numbered 3, after V lost 6 bases and J lost 2 bases. The CDR3 consists of 15 residues. These data are also associated with another study on yellow fever vaccine responses in identical twins.

Sample: PBMCs. The genes are TRBV12-3 or TRBV12-4 and TRBJ2-6, with 8 bases that match TRBD1. The receptor was isolated from a woman younger than 30 in good health. CDR3 sequence reads: CASRQDRAGANVLTF. CDR3 nucleotides: TGTGCCAGCAGGCAGGACAGGGCTGGGGCCAACGTCCTGACTTTC.